These 10 T cell receptor beta chains share one sample of origin, sequenced in a study of blood T cell repertoires in COVID-19. Sequenced by immunoSEQ multiplex PCR; TCRdb stores in-frame clones only, minus some. The sample contains over 150,000 clones, around 80% of which appear only once. Sequenced material: peripheral blood. These receptors originate from a human donor with acute or convalescent COVID-19. The donor label of this sample is uncertain.

The chain uses TRBV2 and TRBJ1-5, with D maybe TRBD1 (6 bases). With 7 bases removed from V and 7 bases from J, the gap between germline ends came to 20 bases. The germline V gene encodes CDR1 SNHLY and CDR2 FYNNEI. This CDR3 is built from 15 residues. The CDR3 reads CASTKGGPSAQPQHF. CDR3 in DNA: TGTGCCAGCACCAAGGGGGGGCCCTCGGCCCAGCCCCAGCATTTT.

This chain links TRBV27 with TRBJ1-1; 7 bases align to TRBD1. Germline lookup yields CDR1 MNHEY and CDR2 SMNVEV (reference sequence). This CDR3 contains 15 residues. Germline trimming cut 5 bases from V and 2 bases from J; bases unmatched to any gene: 8. The CDR3 is CASSPQTGRNTEAFF. The CDR3 DNA sequence: TGTGCCAGCAGTCCTCAGACAGGGAGAAACACTGAAGCTTTCTTT.

The CDR3 here is CASSTQGDGYGYTF. The CDR3 DNA follows: TGCGCCAGCAGTACTCAGGGGGATGGCTATGGCTACACCTTC. The chain is built from TRBV5-1 and TRBJ1-2, with 7 bases matching TRBD1. The CDR3 runs to 14 residues. The V gene's germline CDR1 is SGHRS and CDR2 YFSETQ. V lost 5 bases, J lost 4 bases, and 8 bases stayed unmatched.

V and J are TRBV29-1 and TRBJ2-1; D gene ambiguous. The CDR3 is 13 residues long. Germline V gives CDR1 SQVTM, CDR2 ANQGSEA. Trimming cost V 7 bases and J 0 bases, with 10 bases left between them. Here the CDR3 DNA reads TGCAGCGGAACGCGGAGCTCCTACAATGAGCAGTTCTTC. This translates into CSGTRSSYNEQFF.

This chain links TRBV18 with TRBJ1-5, with TRBD1 as a possible D gene (5 bases). Germline V lookup: CDR1 KGHSH, CDR2 LQKENI. This CDR3 contains 13 residues. V lost 2 bases and J lost 3, with 5 bases in between. CDR3 bases: TGTGCCAGCTCACCAGGGGCCAATCAGCCCCAGCATTTT. It is translated as CASSPGANQPQHF.

This rearrangement joins TRBV7-9 to TRBJ1-1; 8 nucleotides line up with TRBD1. Germline values: CDR1 SEHNR, CDR2 FQNEAQ (reference sequence). V dropped 5 bases and J dropped 4; count of bases not matched to a gene: 12. The CDR3 is 16 amino acids. In DNA, the CDR3 is TGTGCCAGCAGCCCGCGGACAGGGAATATCCCCACTGAAGCTTTCTTT. Its translation is CASSPRTGNIPTEAFF.

This clone has a handful of counts. The genes are TRBV30 and TRBJ2-7; a possible D gene is TRBD2 (6 bases). CDR3 size: 13 residues. Trimming pared 3 bases from V and 5 bases from J, leaving 14 bases between. Germline loops: CDR1 GTSNPN, CDR2 SVGIG (reference sequence). The CDR3 DNA follows: TGTGCCTGGAGACAGGCTGGGGGGAACGAGCAGTACTTC. It yields the protein CAWRQAGGNEQYF.

This clone was seen once. V gene TRBV28 combines with J gene TRBJ1-6; TRBD1 agrees at 7 bases. Germline trimming cut 5 bases from V and 7 bases from J; bases unmatched to any gene: 5. This CDR3 contains 14 residues. Germline lookup yields CDR1 MDHEN and CDR2 SYDVKM. For the CDR3, the DNA is TGTGCCAGCAGTACGACAGGGTGGAATTCACCCCTCCACTTT. This codes for CASSTTGWNSPLHF.

The chain is built from TRBV3-1 (or the pseudogene TRBV3-2) and TRBJ1-5, with 7 bases lining up with TRBD1. Per germline, CDR1 LGHDT and CDR2 YNNKEL (reference sequence). CDR3 length equals 15 residues. V shed 3 bases, J shed 2 bases, and the junction held 4 bases outside the gene matches. The CDR3, as DNA: TGTGCCAGCAGCCAGACAGGGAATGGCAATCAGCCCCAGCATTTT. Amino acids: CASSQTGNGNQPQHF.

The chain recombines TRBV11-2 with TRBJ2-1, with unresolved D. V lost 5 bases to trimming and J lost 15 bases, with 20 bases between them. Germline V gene data show CDR1 as SGHAT and CDR2 as FQNNGV. The CDR3 extends over 13 amino acids. DNA of the CDR3: TGTGCCAGCAGCCGAACGCTGGGCACCGGCCCGTTCTTC. Its translation is CASSRTLGTGPFF.